One sample yielded the 16 T cell receptor beta chains listed below, sequenced in a study of shared clonotypes between healthy human individuals. The repertoire was sequenced with immunoSEQ multiplex PCR; TCRdb's copy has only in-frame clones and lacks some. Of approximately 250,000 clones in the sample, under 80% were seen once. What was sequenced was memory CD4+ T cells sorted from blood. This sample's subset: CD45RA-negative fraction. The origin of the receptors is a man aged 25 to 45 in good health.

The J gene is TRBJ2-2, the V gene TRBV11-2, with a possible D match to TRBD1 (6 bases). The V gene lost 4 bases and the J gene lost 3 bases, with 15 bases spanning the gap. Germline V gene sequence: CDR1 SGHAT, CDR2 FQNNGV. This CDR3 contains 16 residues. The CDR3 nucleotides read TGTGCCAGCAGCTCCTGGGACACCGGATACACCGGGGAGCTGTTTTTT. Translation: CASSSWDTGYTGELFF.

This clone was recorded at least ten times. The chain carries TRBV2 and TRBJ1-5; D perhaps matches TRBD1 (5 bases). The CDR3 contains 13 residues. V was clipped by 10 bases and J by 4 bases, with 14 bases between them. Germline V gene sequence: CDR1 SNHLY, CDR2 FYNNEI. CDR3 nucleotides: TGTGCCACCGACGACAAGGGGAATCAGCCCCAGCATTTT. As protein: CATDDKGNQPQHF.

This chain connects TRBV5-1 to TRBJ2-3; 10 nucleotides match TRBD2. CDR1 SGHRS and CDR2 YFSETQ come from the germline V gene. The CDR3 runs to 19 residues. V lost 0 bases, J lost 2 bases, and 12 bases stayed unmatched. Here the CDR3 DNA reads TGCGCCAGCAGCTTGGGGAAGTCCCTAGCGGGAGACCCCACAGATACGCAGTATTTT. Protein sequence: CASSLGKSLAGDPTDTQYF.

V gene TRBV7-2 combines with J gene TRBJ2-1; D is perhaps TRBD2 (6 bases). Per germline, CDR1 SGHTA and CDR2 FQGNSA. The V end was cut by 1 base, the J end by 2 bases, with 9 bases between. The CDR3 has 15 residues. The CDR3 DNA follows: TGTGCCAGCAGCTTAGTTAGCGGTCCCTACAATGAGCAGTTCTTC. It is translated as CASSLVSGPYNEQFF.

This clone was found a few times. V is TRBV6-6 and J is TRBJ1-3, with 7 bases fitting TRBD1. V shed 6 bases and J 5 bases; nucleotides not matched to a gene: 7. The CDR3 is 14 residues long. CDR1 is MNHNY, CDR2 SVGAGI, per germline (reference sequence). The CDR3 sequence is CASRGQEIRNTIYF. The CDR3 DNA reads as TGTGCCAGCAGAGGACAGGAGATACGAAACACCATATATTTT.

V gene TRBV19 combines with J gene TRBJ2-7, with TRBD1 matching over 7 bases. Trimming took 5 bases from V and 2 from J; bases not matched to a gene: 3. CDR1 is LNHDA and CDR2 is SQIVND in the germline V gene (reference sequence). The CDR3 sequence is 13 residues long. The CDR3 region is CASSVTGAYEQYF. DNA of the CDR3: TGTGCCAGTAGTGTCACAGGGGCCTACGAGCAGTACTTC.

This clone was seen many times. V gene TRBV9 combines with J gene TRBJ2-6, with unresolved D. This CDR3 spans 15 amino acids. Trimming took off 0 bases at V and 4 bases at J, with 8 bases between the two ends. CDR1 and CDR2 from the germline V gene are SGDLS and YYNGEE. The CDR3 DNA sequence: TGTGCCAGCAGCGTAGAGCCTTCGGGGGCCAACGTCCTGACTTTC. It translates to CASSVEPSGANVLTF.

The chain links TRBV27 to TRBJ2-3, with TRBD2 matching 7 bases. The CDR3 is 16 residues long. CDR1 and CDR2 (germline): MNHEY, SMNVEV (reference sequence). Trimming at V came to 3 bases and at J to 1 base, leaving 7 bases not matched to a gene. The CDR3 loop is CASSFRGGTGTDTQYF. DNA for the CDR3: TGTGCCAGCAGTTTTCGCGGGGGTACTGGCACAGATACGCAGTATTTT.

V is TRBV11-3 and J is TRBJ2-1, with 7 nucleotides matching TRBD2. J gave up 4 bases and V 5 bases, and 11 bases lay outside the gene matches. Germline-derived CDR1 and CDR2 are SGHNT and YENEEA. This CDR3 has 16 residues. CDR3 in amino acids: CASSVGSSGAYNEQFF. The CDR3 bases are TGTGCCAGCAGCGTAGGCTCGAGCGGGGCATACAATGAGCAGTTCTTC.

This clone appeared a few times. Within the sample, other DNA sequences also encode this same CDR3. This chain joins TRBV4-2 and TRBJ2-3; D is uncertain. The CDR3 consists of 12 residues. V gave up 0 bases and J gave up 6 bases, with 4 bases separating them. CDR1 LGHNA and CDR2 YNFKEQ come from the germline V gene. For the CDR3, the DNA is TGTGCCAGCAGCCAAGATTTGGATACGCAGTATTTT. This translates into CASSQDLDTQYF.

This clone was observed a handful of times. This chain uses TRBV19 with TRBJ2-1, with D possibly matching TRBD1 (6 bases). CDR3 length: 14 residues. Between the trimmed V and J ends, which lost 6 bases and 1 base, there was a span of 10 bases. Germline values: CDR1 LNHDA, CDR2 SQIVND (reference sequence). The CDR3 coding sequence is TGTGCCAGTAGCATGGACAGTTCCTACAATGAGCAGTTCTTC. As protein: CASSMDSSYNEQFF.

In its sample, this clone was seen once. The chain links TRBV23-1 to TRBJ2-7, with TRBD2 as a possible D gene (6 bases). TRBV23-1 belongs to the ORF category, with a function that is uncertain. The CDR3 has 17 residues. The V gene lost 0 bases and the J gene lost 5 bases, with 20 bases spanning the gap. Here the CDR3 reads CASSQSEGIGAPHEQYF. CDR3 DNA sequence: TGCGCCAGCAGTCAATCGGAGGGGATAGGGGCCCCCCACGAGCAGTACTTC.

The chain recombines TRBV7-2 with TRBJ2-7, with 10 positions matching TRBD2. CDR1 SGHTA and CDR2 FQGNSA come from the germline V gene. This CDR3 comprises 17 residues. V trimming: 1 base; J trimming: 2 bases; junction bases outside the gene matches: 8. The CDR3 DNA reads as TGTGCCAGCAGCTTAGAGCTAGCGGGGGCTACTACCTACGAGCAGTACTTC. It codes for CASSLELAGATTYEQYF.

This chain joins TRBV19 and TRBJ2-7; 11 bases map to TRBD2. The V gene end was trimmed by 5 bases and the J gene end by 6 bases; junction bases not matched to a gene: 12. Germline V gene data show CDR1 as LNHDA and CDR2 as SQIVND (reference sequence). This CDR3 has 16 residues. The CDR3 nucleotides read TGTGCCAGTAGTGACGTAACTAGCGGGAGAAGGAGCGAGCAGTACTTC. As protein: CASSDVTSGRRSEQYF. The complete variable domain, with remaining parts taken from reference TRBV19 and TRBJ2-7, reads DGGITQSPKYLFRKEGQNVTLSCEQNLNHDAMYWYRQDPGQGLRLIYYSQIVNDFQKGDIAEGYSVSREKKESFPLTVTSAQKNPTAFYLCASSDVTSGRRSEQYFGPGTRLTVT.

V and J are TRBV2 and TRBJ2-3; no reliable D call. CDR3 length equals 13 residues. The V gene's germline CDR1 is SNHLY and CDR2 FYNNEI. The V and J ends lost 3 bases and 0 bases respectively, with 4 bases between them. DNA of the CDR3: TGTGCCAGCAGTGACTACAGCACAGATACGCAGTATTTT. Its translation: CASSDYSTDTQYF.

The V call is TRBV2, the J call TRBJ2-1; 10 bases line up with TRBD2. The junction had 9 bases not matched to a gene; V was cut back by 9 bases and J by 4 bases. Germline CDR1 is SNHLY and CDR2 is FYNNEI. This CDR3 contains 15 residues. The DNA of the CDR3 is TGTGCCAGTTCTAGCGGGAGAGGTGGGTACAATGAGCAGTTCTTC. It yields the protein CASSSGRGGYNEQFF.